This TCR beta chain derives from a study of blood T cell repertoires in COVID-19. The CDR3 spans 15 residues. CDR1 is SGDLS, CDR2 YYNGEE, per germline. The ends were cut back, 4 bases at V and 3 bases at J, with 13 bases in the middle. Per the original methods: The assay estimated nucleated cells by amplifying reference gene primers. Profiling relied on immunoSEQ multiplex PCR, and the TCRdb table lists in-frame clones only, not all of them. The V and J calls and clone size come from that table; D and trimming were worked out from the DNA. The sample has 370,000 or so clones, around 84% seen once. The J gene is TRBJ1-4, the V gene TRBV9; D unresolved. The sequence came from a human donor with acute or convalescent COVID-19. The donor label of this sample is uncertain. Sequences were obtained from peripheral blood. CDR3 sequence: CASSPRGRSNEKLFF. CDR3 DNA sequence: TGTGCCAGCAGCCCCCGGGGTAGATCTAATGAAAAACTGTTTTTT.